The T cell receptor beta chain under discussion was sequenced for a study of blood T cell repertoires in COVID-19. Sequenced by immunoSEQ multiplex PCR; TCRdb stores in-frame clones only, minus some. This table holds some 270,000 clones, around 85% found once. The CDR3 has 14 residues. V lost 5 bases and J 4 bases, leaving 11 bases between the germline ends. Germline assignment: CDR1 LNHDA and CDR2 SQIVND (reference sequence). Enrolled through a virtual design, the participants were between about 18 and 89 years of age and came from about two dozen US areas. This TCR came from a woman between 50 and 59 years old with acute COVID-19. This chain uses TRBV19 with TRBJ1-4; D is ambiguous. Specimen: PBMCs or T cells enriched from blood (not recorded which). CDR3 in amino acids: CASSRSGGNEKLFF. The DNA for the CDR3 is TGTGCCAGTAGTCGGTCGGGAGGTAATGAAAAACTGTTTTTT.